This T cell receptor beta chain was sequenced during a study of T cells in Graves' hyperthyroidism and ophthalmopathy. Study at large: The blood sample was taken at first diagnosis, before treatment began.

The germline V gene encodes CDR1 MDHEN and CDR2 SYDVKM. V was pared by 6 bases and J by 1 base, with 9 bases of the junction left unmatched. The CDR3 is 15 amino acids. Many counts were recorded for this clonotype. TCR beta CDR3 region amplification was performed from RNA transcripts. Researchers ran a first-round RT-PCR on the TCR CDR3 using the HTBI primer set. TCRdb ran MiXCR on the multiplex PCR reads and lists one entry per CDR3 protein. The sample has roughly 740,000 distinct CDR3 sequences; 16% are singletons. The gene calls are TRBV28 and TRBJ2-7; 7 bases agree with TRBD1. Material for sequencing was blood. This TCR came from a man aged 18-30 years with Graves' hyperthyroidism. The CDR3: CASRPPGTASYEQYF. The CDR3 DNA follows: TGTGCCAGCAGACCTCCCGGGACAGCGTCCTACGAGCAGTACTTC. The entire variable domain, with the rest obtained from reference TRBV28 and TRBJ2-7, is as follows: DVKVTQSSRYLVKRTGEKVFLECVQDMDHENMFWYRQDPGLGLRLIYFSYDVKMKEKGDIPEGYSVSREKKERFSLILESASTNQTSMYLCASRPPGTASYEQYFGPGTRLTVT.